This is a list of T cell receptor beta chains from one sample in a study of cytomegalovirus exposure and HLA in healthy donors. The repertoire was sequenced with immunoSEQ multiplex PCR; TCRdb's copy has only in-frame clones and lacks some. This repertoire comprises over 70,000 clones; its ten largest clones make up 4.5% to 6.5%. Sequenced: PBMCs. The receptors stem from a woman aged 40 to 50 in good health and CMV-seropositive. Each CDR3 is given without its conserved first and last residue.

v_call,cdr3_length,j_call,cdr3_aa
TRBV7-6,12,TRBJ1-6,ASSLVQGESPLH
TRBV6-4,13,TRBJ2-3,ASSLTSGGTDTQY
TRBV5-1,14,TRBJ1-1,ARRTGPNFMNTEAF
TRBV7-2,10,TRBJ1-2,ASSATNYGYT
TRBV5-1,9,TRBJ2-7,ASSEAYEQY
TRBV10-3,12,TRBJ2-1,AIQRESVSGEQF
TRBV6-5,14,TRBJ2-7,ASSYSWGGSSYEQY
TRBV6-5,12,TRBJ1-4,ASHAQGTNEKLF
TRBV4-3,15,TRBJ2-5,ASSQGRGRSLIETQY
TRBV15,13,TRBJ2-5,ATSRDVRGQETQY
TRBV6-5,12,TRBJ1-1,ASSYSAGQAEAF
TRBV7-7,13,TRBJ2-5,ASSTGLAGGETQY
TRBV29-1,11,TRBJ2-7,SVEAGGAGEQY
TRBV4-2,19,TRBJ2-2,ASSHFYTTSGLVAWTGELF
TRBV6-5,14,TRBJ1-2,ASSYSRQGPNYGYT
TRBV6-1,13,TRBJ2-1,ASTRGTSGRNEQF
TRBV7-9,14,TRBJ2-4,ASSLNRGLAKNIQY
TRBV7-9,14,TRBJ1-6,GRTRGQGGIDSPLH
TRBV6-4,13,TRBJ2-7,ASRPGLVLSYEQY
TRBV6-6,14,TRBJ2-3,ASSQFSGGFTDTQY
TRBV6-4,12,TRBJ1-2,ASSPREVLGGYT
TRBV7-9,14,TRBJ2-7,ASSVRVAGPLYEQY